This T cell receptor beta chain is from a study of shared clonotypes between healthy human individuals. Study-level findings and limits: It was observed that about 5% of naive CD4 clonotypes were shared across several donors. Generation probabilities were higher for clonotypes shared across all four sorted-subset donors than for unshared ones. Clonotype sharing among donors was expected to depend on sequencing depth.

The protocol was immunoSEQ multiplex PCR, while the TCRdb copy is restricted to in-frame clones and leaves out a portion. The sample includes hundreds of thousands of clones, around three quarters seen only once; the top ten take 1.5% to 2%. Trimming removed 1 base at V and 0 bases at J, with 11 bases between. The CDR3 covers 16 residues. CDR1 SGHTA and CDR2 FQGTGA come from the germline V gene. This clone was seen more than once but under ten times. Its target is unknown. Sequencing was done on a sample of memory CD4+ T cells sorted from blood. The sample's subset: CD45RA-negative fraction. V usage is TRBV7-3 and J usage is TRBJ2-3; D is perhaps TRBD1 or TRBD2 (6 bases each). The TCR originated in a woman aged 25 to 39 in good health. The CDR3 here is CASSLKGGSSTDTQYF. CDR3 nucleotides: TGTGCCAGCAGCTTAAAAGGGGGGTCTAGCACAGATACGCAGTATTTT.